The text below deals with one T cell receptor (beta chain). Its matching antigen is unknown. This sample was included in a study of shared clonotypes between healthy human individuals. Points from the study as a whole: Generally, estimated richness proved larger in naive subsets than it did in memory subsets.

Naive CD8 cells lacked CD45RO, underwent positive selection for CCR7 and left out terminally differentiated effector memory CD45RA+ cells. Libraries were prepared by immunoSEQ multiplex PCR; TCRdb keeps only in-frame clonotypes and omits some of them. The sample consists of hundreds of thousands of clones, roughly 96% of them appearing once. This CDR3 is built from 16 residues. V lost 5 bases, J lost 7 bases, and 10 bases stayed unmatched. Germline CDR1 reads SGHVS; CDR2 reads FQNEAQ. Sequenced material: naive CD8+ T cells sorted from blood. The receptor was derived from a woman aged 25 to 39 in good health. The chain links TRBV7-8 to TRBJ2-2; TRBD2 aligns across 10 bases. As DNA, the CDR3 is TGTGCCAGCAGCCAAAGTGCTAGCGGGAGTTTCGGGGAGCTGTTTTTT. Encoded protein: CASSQSASGSFGELFF.